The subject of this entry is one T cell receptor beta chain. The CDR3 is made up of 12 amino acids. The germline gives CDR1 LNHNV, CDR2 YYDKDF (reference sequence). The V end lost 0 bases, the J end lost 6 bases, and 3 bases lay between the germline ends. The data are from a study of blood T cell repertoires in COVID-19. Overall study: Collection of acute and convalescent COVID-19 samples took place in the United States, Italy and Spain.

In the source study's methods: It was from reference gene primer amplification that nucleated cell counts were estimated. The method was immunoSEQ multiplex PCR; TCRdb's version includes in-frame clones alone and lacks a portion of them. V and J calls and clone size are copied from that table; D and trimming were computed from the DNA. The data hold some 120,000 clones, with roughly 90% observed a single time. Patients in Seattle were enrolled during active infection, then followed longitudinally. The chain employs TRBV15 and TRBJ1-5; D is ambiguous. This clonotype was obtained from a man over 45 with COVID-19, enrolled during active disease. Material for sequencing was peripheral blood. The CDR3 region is CATSRDSQPQHF. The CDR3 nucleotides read TGTGCCACCAGCAGAGATAGTCAGCCCCAGCATTTT.